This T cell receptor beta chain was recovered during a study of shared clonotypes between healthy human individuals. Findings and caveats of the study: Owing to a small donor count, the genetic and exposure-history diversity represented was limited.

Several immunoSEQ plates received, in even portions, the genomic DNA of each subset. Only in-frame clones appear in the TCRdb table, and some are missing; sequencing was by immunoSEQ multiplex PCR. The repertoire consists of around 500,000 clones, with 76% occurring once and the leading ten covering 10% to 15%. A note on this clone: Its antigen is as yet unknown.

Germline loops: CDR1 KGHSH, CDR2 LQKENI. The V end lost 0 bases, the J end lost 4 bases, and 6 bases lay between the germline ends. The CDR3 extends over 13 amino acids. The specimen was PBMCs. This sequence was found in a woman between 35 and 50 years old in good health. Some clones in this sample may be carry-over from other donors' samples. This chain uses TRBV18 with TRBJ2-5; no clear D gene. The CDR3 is CASSPPSAETQYF. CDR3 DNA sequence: TGTGCCAGCTCACCACCGTCAGCAGAGACCCAGTACTTC. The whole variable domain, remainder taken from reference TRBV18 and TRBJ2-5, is NAGVMQNPRHLVRRRGQEARLRCSPMKGHSHVYWYRQLPEEGLKFMVYLQKENIIDESGMPKERFSAEFPKEGPSILRIQQVVRGDSAAYFCASSPPSAETQYFGPGTRLLVL.